The clone carrying this TCR beta chain was counted a few times. The antigen remains undetermined. The data derive from a study of cytomegalovirus exposure and HLA in healthy donors. Study details: The roughly 110 validation repertoires were produced on the same platform as the 700 or so repertoires of the first cohort. This was reported in a later analysis. Study observations and caveats: Listed as cytomegalovirus-associated were 164 TCR beta chains.

The CDR3 has 15 amino acids. V was shortened by 5 bases and J by 9 bases, with 20 bases between the two germline ends. Looked up from germline, CDR1 is SGHTA and CDR2 is FQGNSA. The donors were in the approximately 120-subject validation cohort; that cohort was separate from the approximately 670-subject first cohort. TCRdb keeps only in-frame clones here, not all; method: immunoSEQ multiplex PCR. The sample has 100,000 to 150,000 clones; under 90% are singletons. The receptor comes from a woman aged 18-29 years in good health and CMV-seronegative. Sequencing was performed on PBMCs. This sequence joins TRBV7-2 and TRBJ2-1, with a possible D match to TRBD1 (5 bases). CDR3 sequence reads: CASSPQGTQYREQFF. The CDR3 DNA sequence: TGTGCCAGCAGCCCTCAGGGCACCCAATATCGTGAGCAGTTCTTC. Filled out from reference TRBV7-2 and TRBJ2-1, the complete variable domain reads GAGVSQSPSNKVTEKGKDVELRCDPISGHTALYWYRQSLGQGLEFLIYFQGNSAPDKSGLPSDRFSAERTGGSVSTLTIQRTQQEDSAVYLCASSPQGTQYREQFFGPGTRLTVL.